This note documents a single T cell receptor beta chain sequence. V gave up 0 bases and J gave up 4 bases; unmatched junction bases: 8. Germline V CDR1 and CDR2: LGHNA, YNFKEQ. This CDR3 region has 16 residues. The data belong to a study of cytomegalovirus exposure and HLA in healthy donors. With 60 Vbeta and 13 Jbeta primers, the PCR was carried out. Assay used: immunoSEQ multiplex PCR; TCRdb lists only in-frame clones, some missing. The sample carries approximately 180,000 clones, about 80% recorded once. The receptor was derived from a woman in her 30s in good health and CMV-seronegative. The sequenced sample was PBMCs. The rearrangement links TRBV4-2 to TRBJ2-5, with 7 positions matching TRBD1. The CDR3 here is CASSQEHRGKRETQYF. CDR3 sequence (DNA): TGTGCCAGCAGCCAAGAGCACAGGGGAAAGAGAGAGACCCAGTACTTC.